This is a list of T cell receptor beta chains from one sample in a study of T-cell reconstitution after alpha-beta-depleted transplantation in children. Each CDR3 protein is one row after TCRdb ran MiXCR on the PCR reads. The sample lists 450,000 to 700,000 distinct CDR3 sequences; roughly 30% were seen once. The sequencing here drew on PBMCs, taken before TCRalphabeta/CD19-depleted stem cell transplant. The receptors derive from a boy in the first two years of life with Wiskott-Aldrich syndrome, due to receive a stem cell transplant. The CDR3 runs from the conserved cysteine through the conserved F or W. The D gene is left open where the match is weak. Clone size is stated in some rows and not others, as once, few, many or a class when expanded.

d_gene: NA; v_gene: TRBV20-1; abundance: few; j_gene: TRBJ2-2; CDR3nt: TGCAGTGCTAGAGCAGGGTCGTGGGGCCGAGTGACCGGGGAGCTGTTTTTT; CDR3aa: CSARAGSWGRVTGELFF
d_gene: NA; v_gene: TRBV12-3/TRBV12-4; abundance: few; j_gene: TRBJ1-2; CDR3nt: TGTGCCAGCAGTCCCTGGACCGGGACCCCACTGGTCTATGGCTACACCTTC; CDR3aa: CASSPWTGTPLVYGYTF
d_gene: TRBD2; v_gene: TRBV4-1; abundance: few; j_gene: TRBJ2-7; CDR3nt: TGCGCCAGCAGCCACGCTAGCGGGCCTACCTCGGGGCAGTACTTC; CDR3aa: CASSHASGPTSGQYF
d_gene: NA; v_gene: TRBV20-1; abundance: NA; j_gene: TRBJ2-2; CDR3nt: TGCAGTGCTAGAGATCCATTAGCATTTTCGAACACCGGGGAGCTGTTTTTT; CDR3aa: CSARDPLAFSNTGELFF
d_gene: TRBD2; v_gene: TRBV20-1; abundance: once; j_gene: TRBJ2-1; CDR3nt: TGCAGTGCTTTAGCGGGAGGGCCCTCGGATGAGCAGTTCTTC; CDR3aa: CSALAGGPSDEQFF
d_gene: NA; v_gene: TRBV9; abundance: NA; j_gene: TRBJ2-1; CDR3nt: TGTGCCAGCAGCGTAGCTACAGTTTCCTACAATGAGCAGTTCTTC; CDR3aa: CASSVATVSYNEQFF
d_gene: TRBD1; v_gene: TRBV28; abundance: NA; j_gene: TRBJ1-2; CDR3nt: TGTGCCAGCAGGCCGGACAGGGGCCCTAACTATGGCTACACCTTC; CDR3aa: CASRPDRGPNYGYTF
d_gene: NA; v_gene: TRBV5-1; abundance: NA; j_gene: TRBJ2-7; CDR3nt: TGCGCCAGCAGCATCCGGGGGAGCTCCTACGAGCAGTACTTC; CDR3aa: CASSIRGSSYEQYF
d_gene: NA; v_gene: TRBV5-1; abundance: NA; j_gene: TRBJ2-3; CDR3nt: TGCGCCAGCAGCTTGTTACAGCTCACAGATACGCAGTATTTT; CDR3aa: CASSLLQLTDTQYF
d_gene: TRBD2; v_gene: TRBV12-3/TRBV12-4; abundance: NA; j_gene: TRBJ2-7; CDR3nt: TGTGCCAGCAGTCCAACCGGGACTAGCGGGAGCTACGAGCAGTACTTC; CDR3aa: CASSPTGTSGSYEQYF
d_gene: TRBD2; v_gene: TRBV5-1; abundance: few; j_gene: TRBJ2-4; CDR3nt: TGCGCCAGCAGCCCCCGACTAGCGGGATCCAAAAACATTCAGTACTTC; CDR3aa: CASSPRLAGSKNIQYF
d_gene: NA; v_gene: TRBV30; abundance: few; j_gene: TRBJ1-2; CDR3nt: TGTGCCTGGAGTGATCAAACAGGGAGCGGCTACACCTTC; CDR3aa: CAWSDQTGSGYTF
d_gene: TRBD1; v_gene: TRBV6-6; abundance: few; j_gene: TRBJ1-4; CDR3nt: TGTGCCAGCAGCAGCAGGGGGAAACTGTTTTTT; CDR3aa: CASSSRGKLFF
d_gene: TRBD2; v_gene: TRBV6-2/TRBV6-3; abundance: NA; j_gene: TRBJ2-7; CDR3nt: TGTGCCAGCAGTTACAGGGGACCGGGTCGGGGGGACGAGCAGTACTTC; CDR3aa: CASSYRGPGRGDEQYF
d_gene: NA; v_gene: TRBV27; abundance: NA; j_gene: TRBJ2-2; CDR3nt: TGTGCCAGCAGTTTGCTGGGGTCGAACACCGGGGAGCTGTTTTTT; CDR3aa: CASSLLGSNTGELFF
d_gene: NA; v_gene: TRBV2; abundance: few; j_gene: TRBJ1-2; CDR3nt: TGTGCCAGCAGTGAACGTCGGACAGCCGGTGGCTACACCTTC; CDR3aa: CASSERRTAGGYTF
d_gene: TRBD2; v_gene: TRBV29-1; abundance: NA; j_gene: TRBJ2-1; CDR3nt: TGCAGCGTTGCCTCACGGGGGGGGTCCTCCTACAATGAGCAGTTCTTC; CDR3aa: CSVASRGGSSYNEQFF
d_gene: NA; v_gene: TRBV5-1; abundance: few; j_gene: TRBJ1-4; CDR3nt: TGCGCCAGCAGCTTAATAGAGGATGAAAAACTGTTTTTT; CDR3aa: CASSLIEDEKLFF
d_gene: TRBD1; v_gene: TRBV5-1; abundance: few; j_gene: TRBJ2-1; CDR3nt: TGCGCCAGCAGCTTGAACAGGGGAGTGGACAATGAGCAGTTCTTC; CDR3aa: CASSLNRGVDNEQFF
d_gene: NA; v_gene: TRBV20-1; abundance: NA; j_gene: TRBJ2-3; CDR3nt: TGCAGTGCTAGAGGCTCCCGGGCGGGGGCGCGAGGGGATACGCAGTATTTT; CDR3aa: CSARGSRAGARGDTQYF
d_gene: NA; v_gene: TRBV12-3/TRBV12-4; abundance: once; j_gene: TRBJ2-1; CDR3nt: TGTGCCAGCAGTTTTTCGGCGCGAGCTAGCCACAATGAGCAGTTCTTC; CDR3aa: CASSFSARASHNEQFF
d_gene: NA; v_gene: TRBV3-1; abundance: NA; j_gene: TRBJ1-3; CDR3nt: TGTGCCAGCAGCCAAAAGGCGCCTAGCTCTGGAAACACCATATATTTT; CDR3aa: CASSQKAPSSGNTIYF
d_gene: NA; v_gene: TRBV4-1; abundance: few; j_gene: TRBJ2-5; CDR3nt: TGCGCCAGCAGCCAAGAGGTCGGGGATCAAGAGACCCAGTACTTC; CDR3aa: CASSQEVGDQETQYF